A single T cell receptor beta chain is shown here with its context. The data were taken from a study of blood T cell repertoires in COVID-19. Study-level background: Italy, Spain and the United States were the sources of the convalescent and acute COVID-19 samples. Sources were T cells, B-cell-depleted T cells, or PBMCs; the material itself was cDNA or gDNA.

As handled by the study authors: The authors estimated nucleated cell counts from reference gene primer amplification. This table comes from immunoSEQ multiplex PCR, and its TCRdb copy is limited to in-frame clones, with some not included. Clone size and the V and J calls come from that table; the DNA yielded D and trimming. The repertoire holds over 120,000 clones, about nine tenths seen once, with roughly two fifths in the top ten. Germline trimming cut 2 bases from V and 4 bases from J; bases unmatched to any gene: 4. The CDR3 is 15 amino acids. CDR1 is SGHTA and CDR2 is FQGNSA in the germline V gene.

The chain joins TRBV7-2 to TRBJ2-3, with 9 bases fitting TRBD2. This clonotype was sampled from a man in his forties or fifties who had recovered from COVID-19. The specimen was peripheral blood. This CDR3 is CASSLQRGASDTQYF. Here the CDR3 DNA reads TGTGCCAGCAGCTTACAGCGGGGGGCCTCAGATACGCAGTATTTT.